This T cell receptor beta chain is from a study of early T cells in non-severe SARS-CoV-2 infection. CDR3 size: 15 residues. Trimming at V came to 2 bases and at J to 0 bases, leaving 3 bases not matched to a gene. From germline, CDR1 is KGHSH and CDR2 LQKENI. TCRdb reprocessed the 5' RACE reads with MiXCR, giving one entry per CDR3 protein. The table records tens of thousands of distinct CDR3 sequences, approximately 15% of them present only once. The V gene is TRBV18, the J gene TRBJ2-7; 8 bases are shared with TRBD2. The sequence came from an adult who was a healthcare worker with PCR-confirmed SARS-CoV-2 infection or an uninfected control (not recorded which). Sequencing was performed on whole blood, taken at baseline. The CDR3, as DNA: TGTGCCAGCTCACCAGAGGGGACTAGCTCCTACGAGCAGTACTTC. It is translated as CASSPEGTSSYEQYF.